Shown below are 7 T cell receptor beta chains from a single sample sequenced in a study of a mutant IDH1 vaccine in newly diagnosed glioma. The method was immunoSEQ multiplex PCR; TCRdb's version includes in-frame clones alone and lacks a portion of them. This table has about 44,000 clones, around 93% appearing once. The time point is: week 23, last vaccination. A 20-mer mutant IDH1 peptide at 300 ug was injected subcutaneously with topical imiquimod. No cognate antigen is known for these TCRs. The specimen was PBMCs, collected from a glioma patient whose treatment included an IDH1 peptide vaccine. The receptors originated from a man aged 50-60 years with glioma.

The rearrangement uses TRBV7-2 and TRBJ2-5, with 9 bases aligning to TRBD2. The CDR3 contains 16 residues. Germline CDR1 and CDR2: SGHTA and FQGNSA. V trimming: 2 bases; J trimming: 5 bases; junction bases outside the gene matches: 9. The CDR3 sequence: CASSLMAGGRLETQYF. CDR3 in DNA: TGTGCCAGCAGCTTAATGGCGGGGGGGCGTCTGGAGACCCAGTACTTC.

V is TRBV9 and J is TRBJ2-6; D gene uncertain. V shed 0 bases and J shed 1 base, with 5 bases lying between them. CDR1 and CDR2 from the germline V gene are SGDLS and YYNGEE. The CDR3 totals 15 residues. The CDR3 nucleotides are TGTGCCAGCAGCGTAGTTTCATCTGGGGCCAACGTCCTGACTTTC. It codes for CASSVVSSGANVLTF.

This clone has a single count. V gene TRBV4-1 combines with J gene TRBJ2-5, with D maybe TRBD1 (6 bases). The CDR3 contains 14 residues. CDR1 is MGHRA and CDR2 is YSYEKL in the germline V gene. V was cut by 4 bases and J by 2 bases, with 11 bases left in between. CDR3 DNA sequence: TGCGCCAGCAGCCTAGGTAGGGGGCAAGAGACCCAGTACTTC. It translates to CASSLGRGQETQYF.

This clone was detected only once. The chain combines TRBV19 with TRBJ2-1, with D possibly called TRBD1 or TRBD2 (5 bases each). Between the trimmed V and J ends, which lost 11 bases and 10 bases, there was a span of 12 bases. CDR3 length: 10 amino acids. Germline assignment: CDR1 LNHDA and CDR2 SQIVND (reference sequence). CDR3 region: CAAGEGEQFF. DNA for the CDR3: TGTGCCGCAGGAGAGGGGGAGCAGTTCTTC.

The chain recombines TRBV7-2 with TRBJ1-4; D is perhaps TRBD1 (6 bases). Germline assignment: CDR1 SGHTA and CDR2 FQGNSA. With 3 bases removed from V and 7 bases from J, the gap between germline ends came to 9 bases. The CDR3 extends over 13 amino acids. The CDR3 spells CASSLGAPEKLFF. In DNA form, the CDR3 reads TGTGCCAGCAGCTTGGGGGCCCCTGAAAAACTGTTTTTT.

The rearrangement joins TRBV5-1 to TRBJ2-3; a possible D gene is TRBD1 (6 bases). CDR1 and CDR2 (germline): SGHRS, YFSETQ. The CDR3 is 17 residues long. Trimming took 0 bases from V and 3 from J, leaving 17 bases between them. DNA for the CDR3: TGCGCCAGCAGCTTGGGGGGGACAAACTCAGGGACAGATACGCAGTATTTT. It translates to CASSLGGTNSGTDTQYF.

CDR3: CASSLQGRVQPQHF. Written as DNA, the CDR3 is TGTGCCAGCAGCCTCCAAGGGAGGGTTCAGCCCCAGCATTTT. This chain joins TRBV27 and TRBJ1-5; D gene unclear. In germline, CDR1 is MNHEY, CDR2 SMNVEV (reference sequence). The CDR3 length is 14 residues. The V end was cut by 6 bases, the J end by 6 bases, with 15 bases between.